Following are 32 T cell receptor beta chains from one sample sequenced in a study of breast tumors, draining lymph nodes, adjacent tissues. TCRdb re-called the multiplex PCR reads with MiXCR, one entry per CDR3 protein. This table holds hundreds of thousands of distinct CDR3 sequences, roughly 32% found once. Breast cancer patients provided tissue from their axillary draining lymph nodes. Sequencing was done on a sample of axillary lymph node tissue. The receptors were gathered from a female donor with breast cancer. Some clones in this sample may be carry-over from other donors' samples.

This clonotype was seen repeatedly, ten times or more. The rearrangement uses TRBV5-1 and TRBJ2-1; D call uncertain. Trimming pared 0 bases from V and 0 bases from J, leaving 13 bases between. The CDR3 has 17 residues. The germline V gene has CDR1 SGHRS and CDR2 YFSETQ. CDR3 coding DNA: TGCGCCAGCAGCTTGGTAGGTATTCTAGGCTCCTACAATGAGCAGTTCTTC. It specifies CASSLVGILGSYNEQFF. Combining the CDR3 with reference TRBV5-1 and TRBJ2-1 gives the whole variable domain KAGVTQTPRYLIKTRGQQVTLSCSPISGHRSVSWYQQTPGQGLQFLFEYFSETQRNKGNFPGRFSGRQFSNSRSEMNVSTLELGDSALYLCASSLVGILGSYNEQFFGPGTRLTVL.

Details on this clonotype: No conserved phenylalanine or tryptophan is present at the end of the CDR3, so a read error is the likely explanation. The genes are TRBV4-2 and TRBJ1-1; tentatively, D is TRBD1 (5 bases). Germline-derived CDR1 and CDR2 are LGHNA and YNFKEQ. The CDR3 is 15 amino acids. Trimming took 2 bases from V and 4 from J, leaving 14 bases between them. CDR3 DNA: TGTGCCAGCAGCCAAAGCACGGGGCCGAGCACTGAAGCTTTCTGT. Its translation is CASSQSTGPSTEAFC.

The gene calls are TRBV20-1 and TRBJ1-1, with TRBD1 matching over 7 bases. The CDR3 is 15 amino acids. Germline V gives CDR1 DFQATT, CDR2 SNEGSKA (reference sequence). Germline trimming cut 0 bases from V and 0 bases from J; bases unmatched to any gene: 4. CDR3 nucleotide sequence: TGCAGTGCTAGAGACACACAGGGGATGAACACTGAAGCTTTCTTT. The encoded protein is CSARDTQGMNTEAFF.

A remark on this clonotype: This may arise from a read error, as a much more abundant clone is one base away. Here the CDR3 DNA reads TGTGCCAGCAGCTTAAGGACGGCCGATTCACCCCTCCACTTT. It specifies CASSLRTADSPLHF. This chain joins TRBV5-8 and TRBJ1-6; D gene uncertain. Germline assignment: CDR1 SGHTS and CDR2 YDEGEE. CDR3 length: 14 residues. The V gene lost 2 bases and the J gene lost 8 bases, with 11 bases spanning the gap.

This clonotype was detected ten times or more. The chain couples TRBV2 to TRBJ1-3; a possible D gene is TRBD1 (6 bases). From germline, CDR1 is SNHLY and CDR2 FYNNEI. The CDR3 spans 15 residues. V lost 3 bases and J 3 bases, leaving 12 bases between the germline ends. CDR3 coding DNA: TGTGCCAGCAGTGACCGGCAGGGGAGTGGAAACACCATATATTTT. It encodes CASSDRQGSGNTIYF.

With regard to this clonotype: A much larger clone differs by one base, so this may be a read error. The V gene is TRBV7-3, the J gene TRBJ2-1; 12 nucleotides match TRBD2. Germline trimming cut 5 bases from V and 9 bases from J; bases unmatched to any gene: 8. The CDR3 is 15 residues long. Germline V lookup: CDR1 SGHTA, CDR2 FQGTGA. The CDR3 region has the DNA TGTGCCAGCAGCGTGACTAGCGGGAGTATCAGTGAGCAGTTCTTC. Protein: CASSVTSGSISEQFF.

On this clonotype: The junction does not match germline at one end; this may be a read error. V gene TRBV7-8 combines with J gene TRBJ2-3; D not resolved. Germline CDR1 is SGHVS and CDR2 is FQNEAQ. CDR3 size: 16 residues. In nucleotides, the CDR3 is TGTGCCAGCAGCCCGAGAGCGCTGACCTATGCAGATACGCAGTGTTTT. This gives the protein CASSPRALTYADTQCF.

This clonotype has a count of ten or more. The gene calls are TRBV2 and TRBJ2-4; no definite D call. Germline V gene sequence: CDR1 SNHLY, CDR2 FYNNEI. CDR3 length: 16 amino acids. The V and J ends lost 3 bases and 0 bases respectively, with 12 bases between them. The CDR3 DNA follows: TGTGCCAGCAGTGACGACCTCTCTCTAGCCAAAAACATTCAGTACTTC. Its translation is CASSDDLSLAKNIQYF. The variable domain in full, with the rest retrieved from reference TRBV2 and TRBJ2-4, is EPEVTQTPSHQVTQMGQEVILRCVPISNHLYFYWYRQILGQKVEFLVSFYNNEISEKSEIFDDQFSVERPDGSNFTLKIRSTKLEDSAMYFCASSDDLSLAKNIQYFGAGTRLSVL.

This clonotype was detected only a few times. This clone may be a read error of a much larger clone one base away. The V gene is TRBV7-9, the J gene TRBJ2-2; TRBD2 aligns across 8 bases. The germline gives CDR1 SEHNR, CDR2 FQNEAQ (reference sequence). The CDR3 is made up of 15 amino acids. CDR3 nucleotides: TGTGCCAGCAGCTACCAGCGGGAGTGGAACGGGGAGCTGCTTTTT. Protein: CASSYQREWNGELLF.

V usage is TRBV11-2 and J usage is TRBJ1-3, with D possibly being TRBD1 (5 bases). CDR3 length equals 14 residues. Trimming removed 8 bases at V and 7 bases at J, with 18 bases between. From germline, CDR1 is SGHAT and CDR2 FQNNGV. This chain's CDR3 is CASRDGSNRNTIYF. The CDR3 DNA sequence: TGTGCCAGCCGGGACGGAAGCAACAGGAACACCATATATTTT.

This clonotype has only a few counts. This may be a read error, as it is one base from a much larger clone. The rearrangement links TRBV14 to TRBJ2-1, with D perhaps assigned TRBD1 or TRBD2 (6 bases each). This CDR3 region has 14 residues. CDR1 SGHDN and CDR2 FVKESK come from the germline V gene. The DNA for the CDR3 is TGTGCCAGCAGCCGACTAGGGACATACAATGAGCAGTCCTTC. Translated: CASSRLGTYNEQSF.

In this sample, this clonotype turned up many times. The gene calls are TRBV19 and TRBJ2-7; TRBD1 agrees at 8 bases. Germline V gene data show CDR1 as LNHDA and CDR2 as SQIVND (reference sequence). J was trimmed by 7 bases and V by 1 base; bases with no gene match: 9. The CDR3 is 15 residues long. The CDR3 sequence: CASSIGGQDYWEQYF. CDR3 coding DNA: TGTGCCAGTAGTATAGGGGGACAGGACTACTGGGAGCAGTACTTC.

The V call is TRBV11-3, the J call TRBJ1-2; 7 nucleotides line up with TRBD1. The V gene's germline CDR1 is SGHNT and CDR2 YENEEA. V trimming: 0 bases; J trimming: 4 bases; junction bases outside the gene matches: 5. The CDR3 loop spans 15 amino acids. The CDR3 is CASSLDGQAPYGYTF. Written as DNA, the CDR3 is TGTGCCAGCAGCTTAGACGGACAGGCACCCTATGGCTACACCTTC.

This clonotype was detected ten times or more. The V gene is TRBV12-3 or TRBV12-4, the J gene TRBJ2-6; D unresolved. The CDR3 runs 16 residues. Trimming pared 2 bases from V and 0 bases from J, leaving 8 bases between. The chain's CDR3 is CASSLRQFSGANVLTF. The CDR3 region has the DNA TGTGCCAGCAGTTTACGTCAGTTCTCTGGGGCCAACGTCCTGACTTTC.

This clonotype was seen repeatedly, ten times or more. V gene TRBV30 combines with J gene TRBJ2-1; D uncertain. Germline lookup yields CDR1 GTSNPN and CDR2 SVGIG (reference sequence). The CDR3 is 11 residues long. Trimming removed 2 bases at V and 16 bases at J, with 15 bases between. CDR3: CAWSTLEVRFF. CDR3 DNA sequence: TGTGCCTGGAGTACTCTCGAGGTTAGATTCTTC. Drawing the rest from reference TRBV30 and TRBJ2-1, the complete variable domain is SQTIHQWPATLVQPVGSPLSLECTVEGTSNPNLYWYRQAAGRGLQLLFYSVGIGQISSEVPQNLSASRPQDRQFILSSKKLLLSDSGFYLCAWSTLEVRFFGPGTRLTVL.

The rearrangement links TRBV7-9 to TRBJ2-5, with D possibly matching TRBD1 (6 bases). The CDR3 covers 15 residues. Germline CDR1 SEHNR, CDR2 FQNEAQ (reference sequence). Between the trimmed V and J ends, which lost 0 bases and 4 bases, there was a span of 12 bases. CDR3 amino acids: CASSLATGGTETQYF. Written as DNA, the CDR3 is TGTGCCAGCAGCTTAGCTACTGGGGGCACAGAGACCCAGTACTTC.

There are many counts of this clonotype. This chain connects TRBV19 to TRBJ2-7; the D is unclear. The CDR3 covers 13 residues. The V gene lost 4 bases and the J gene lost 5 bases, with 12 bases spanning the gap. In germline, CDR1 is LNHDA, CDR2 SQIVND (reference sequence). CDR3: CASSNPPSDEQYF. The DNA for the CDR3 is TGTGCCAGTAGTAATCCCCCCTCGGACGAGCAGTACTTC.

This clonotype was recorded at least ten times. This chain links TRBV5-1 with TRBJ1-2, with 9 bases aligning to TRBD1. Germline CDR1 and CDR2: SGHRS and YFSETQ. V lost 0 bases to trimming and J lost 8 bases; unmatched junction nucleotides: 2. The length of the CDR3 is 13 residues. The CDR3 DNA is TGCGCCAGCAGCTTGGACAGGGGGCGCGGCTACACCTTC. It translates to CASSLDRGRGYTF.

This rearrangement joins TRBV19 to TRBJ2-5; D is possibly TRBD2 (5 bases). This CDR3 contains 12 residues. Trimming removed 6 bases from V and 4 bases from J, with 9 bases in between. Looked up from germline, CDR1 is LNHDA and CDR2 is SQIVND (reference sequence). The CDR3 loop reads CASRKGRETQYF. In nucleotides, the CDR3 is TGTGCCAGTAGAAAAGGGAGAGAGACCCAGTACTTC.

V and J are TRBV24-1 and TRBJ2-5; the match to TRBD2 covers 10 bases. This CDR3 spans 17 amino acids. V lost 1 base to trimming and J lost 5 bases; unmatched junction nucleotides: 9. The V gene's germline CDR1 is KGHDR and CDR2 SFDVKD. The CDR3: CATSDFGAGGPLETQYF. For the CDR3, the DNA is TGTGCCACCAGTGATTTCGGAGCGGGAGGGCCTTTGGAGACCCAGTACTTC.

Of note for this clonotype: The conserved closing phenylalanine or tryptophan is absent in this CDR3, likely reflecting a read error. V gene TRBV7-9 combines with J gene TRBJ1-6; no definite D call. The CDR3 runs 15 residues. Germline V gene sequence: CDR1 SEHNR, CDR2 FQNEAQ (reference sequence). V dropped 1 base and J dropped 12 bases, with 16 bases sitting between them. The CDR3 region has the DNA TGTGCCAGCAGCTTAGTTACGTGGCGTGCGGGACCCCTCCACCTT. Amino acids: CASSLVTWRAGPLHL.

To note about this clonotype: A much larger clonotype is one base distant, so this may be a read error. The J gene is TRBJ2-1, the V gene TRBV9; D perhaps matches TRBD2 (6 bases). Germline lookup yields CDR1 SGDLS and CDR2 YYNGEE. The length of the CDR3 is 13 residues. Trimming removed 5 bases from V and 12 bases from J, with 18 bases in between. The CDR3 sequence: CASSDTSPGGQFF. DNA for the CDR3: TGTGCCAGCAGTGACACCTCACCCGGGGGGCAGTTCTTC.

The V and J genes are TRBV6-2 or TRBV6-3 and TRBJ2-7; 8 bases align to TRBD1. V was pared by 11 bases and J by 5 bases, with 14 bases of the junction left unmatched. The germline V gene encodes CDR1 MNHEY and CDR2 SVGEGT. CDR3 length: 14 residues. CDR3 DNA: TGTGCCTGCCGAAGGACAGGGTTTTCGGACGAGCAGTACTTC. Protein sequence: CACRRTGFSDEQYF.

To note about this clonotype: It is unclear where the CDR3 begins or ends on the DNA, so no DNA is shown, and the CDR3 is as TCRdb lists it. The chain employs TRBV11-1 and TRBJ2-2; the table assigns TRBD1, which was not confirmed against the DNA. Per the germline V gene, CDR1 is SGHAT and CDR2 is FQDESV (reference sequence). The length of the CDR3 is 20 amino acids, counting both ends. CDR3 loop: CASSLGGGWGAVLRAGELFF.

Many counts were recorded for this clonotype. The chain links TRBV6-6 to TRBJ2-3; D perhaps matches TRBD2 (5 bases). The CDR3 totals 14 residues. V lost 5 bases to trimming and J lost 5 bases, with 14 bases between them. Germline-derived CDR1 and CDR2 are MNHNY and SVGAGI (reference sequence). The CDR3: CASSETRGGDTQYF. CDR3 DNA sequence: TGTGCCAGCAGTGAGACTCGGGGTGGAGATACGCAGTATTTT.

In the case of this clonotype: The junction shows a germline mismatch at one end, possibly a read error. The chain has TRBV7-8 and TRBJ2-4; 10 nucleotides match TRBD2. Per the germline V gene, CDR1 is SGHVS and CDR2 is FQNEAQ. The CDR3 runs to 17 residues. CDR3 coding DNA: TGTGCCAGCAGCCCTATAGCGGGAGGTCTAGCCAAAAACCTTCAGTACTTC. It codes for CASSPIAGGLAKNLQYF.

This clonotype was observed many times. V usage is TRBV7-8 and J usage is TRBJ2-7; tentatively, D is TRBD1 or TRBD2 (5 bases each). Trimming took off 3 bases at V and 0 bases at J, with 12 bases between the two ends. CDR1 and CDR2 (germline): SGHVS, FQNEAQ. The CDR3 runs 15 residues. The CDR3 bases are TGTGCCAGCAGCTTGGGGACCCGAGTCTCCTACGAGCAGTACTTC. Its protein is CASSLGTRVSYEQYF.

This clonotype was recorded a few times. This chain uses TRBV20-1 with TRBJ1-1, with D perhaps TRBD1 (5 bases). CDR1 and CDR2 from the germline V gene are DFQATT and SNEGSKA (reference sequence). The CDR3 totals 15 residues. Trimming pared 0 bases from V and 3 bases from J, leaving 14 bases between. CDR3 coding DNA: TGCAGTGCTAGAGATTATACAGGTAGGGACACTGAAGCTTTCTTT. It translates to CSARDYTGRDTEAFF.

Details on this clonotype: Just one base apart from a much larger clone, this may be a read error. This chain uses TRBV12-3 or TRBV12-4 with TRBJ1-2; unclear D gene. This CDR3 region has 13 residues. V was trimmed by 3 bases and J by 2 bases, leaving 7 bases between them. The CDR3 DNA reads TGTGCCAGCAGTTTCGTCGGAAACTATGGCTACACCTTC. Translated: CASSFVGNYGYTF.

This clonotype was picked up many times. The chain uses TRBV2 and TRBJ2-7; D is ambiguous. Deletions cut 5 bases from V and 3 bases from J, with 8 bases between. Germline values: CDR1 SNHLY, CDR2 FYNNEI. The CDR3 length is 12 residues. The CDR3 nucleotides read TGTGCCAGCAGTTGGACCGGCTACGAGCAGTACTTC. Encoded protein: CASSWTGYEQYF.

This clonotype showed up many times. The chain uses TRBV7-9 and TRBJ1-3, with 8 bases lining up with TRBD1. This CDR3 comprises 17 residues. Germline CDR1 reads SEHNR; CDR2 reads FQNEAQ (reference sequence). V gave up 5 bases and J gave up 0 bases; unmatched junction bases: 9. The CDR3: CASSPGQATSSGNTIYF. In DNA, the CDR3 is TGTGCCAGCAGCCCGGGACAGGCGACGAGCTCTGGAAACACCATATATTTT.

In its sample, this clonotype was seen many times. The chain has TRBV10-3 and TRBJ2-1, with a weak D call TRBD2 (5 bases). This CDR3 comprises 13 residues. The germline CDR1 and CDR2 sequences are ENHRY and SYGVKD. V was cut by 3 bases and J by 5 bases, with 8 bases left in between. The CDR3 nucleotides read TGTGCCATCAGTGAAGGGAGCAACAATGAGCAGTTCTTC. It codes for CAISEGSNNEQFF.